The entry that follows covers one TCR beta chain sequence. This sample is drawn from a study of shared clonotypes between healthy human individuals. Study summary: Donors had three CD4 naive, three CD4 memory, two CD8 naive and one CD8 memory plate apiece.

The table came from immunoSEQ multiplex PCR; TCRdb's copy has only in-frame clones and leaves some out. The sample yields 640,000 or so clones, less than 80% seen once. What was sequenced was memory CD4+ T cells sorted from blood. Described subset: CD45RA-negative fraction. This TCR was sampled from a woman aged 30 to 39 in good health.

The CDR3 region is CASSLTGEAEKLFF. The CDR3 region has the DNA TGTGCCAGTAGTCTGACAGGAGAGGCTGAAAAACTGTTTTTT. The genes are TRBV19 and TRBJ1-4; weak D call: TRBD1 (6 bases). Germline CDR1 and CDR2: LNHDA and SQIVND (reference sequence). The CDR3 has 14 amino acids. Trimming took off 5 bases at V and 7 bases at J, with 14 bases between the two ends.